These T cell receptor beta chains were read from a single sample in a study of regulatory T cells in long-lasting Graves disease. TCRdb re-analysed the multiplex PCR reads in MiXCR, keeping a single row per CDR3 protein. The profile shows about 310,000 distinct CDR3 sequences, more than 20% of them singletons. The sample here was peripheral blood mononuclear cells (PBMCs), taken when the disease was refractory, from a patient treated with antithyroid drugs. These receptors were taken from a female donor with Graves disease. The CDR3 runs from the conserved cysteine through the conserved F or W. A D gene is named only where the DNA matches it firmly. Only some rows state a clone size, as once, few, many or a class for expanded clones.

abundance,v_gene,j_gene,d_gene,CDR3nt,CDR3aa
-,TRBV4-1,TRBJ1-1,-,TGCGCCAGCAGCCAAGATCGTCAGGGAAATGAAGCTTTCTTT,CASSQDRQGNEAFF
-,TRBV5-5,TRBJ2-3,TRBD1,TGTGCCAGCAGCTTTATGGACAGGACCACAGATACGCAGTATTTT,CASSFMDRTTDTQYF
many,TRBV2,TRBJ1-1,TRBD1,TGTGCCAGCACCCCTACGGGGGGGACAGGGGTGAACACTGAAGCTTTCTTT,CASTPTGGTGVNTEAFF
-,TRBV7-2,TRBJ1-5,-,TGTGCCAGCAGCTTAGATAATCTTCTACTGGGGGGCAATCAGCCCCAGCATTTT,CASSLDNLLLGGNQPQHF
few,TRBV20-1,TRBJ1-2,-,TGCAGTGCTAGCGCAGGGGACTATGGCTACACCTTC,CSASAGDYGYTF
-,TRBV6-1,TRBJ1-6,-,TGTGCCAGCAGTCTAACAGGGCTGGATAATTCACCCCTCCACTTT,CASSLTGLDNSPLHF
-,TRBV13,TRBJ2-7,TRBD2,TGTGCCAGCAGCCGAAGGGGAAGCGGGGCCTCCTACGAGCAGTACTTC,CASSRRGSGASYEQYF
-,TRBV28,TRBJ1-2,TRBD1,TGTGCCAGCAGTTTAAGGGGGGACAGGGGGCGCCATGGCTACACCTTC,CASSLRGDRGRHGYTF
-,TRBV6-1,TRBJ2-5,TRBD1,TGTGCCAGCACCCGGACAGGGGAAGAGACCCAGTACTTC,CASTRTGEETQYF
few,TRBV5-6,TRBJ2-7,-,TGTGCCAGCAGCCCCCCGGATGGTAGCGGAGCCTACGAGCAGTACTTC,CASSPPDGSGAYEQYF
many,TRBV6-1,TRBJ1-1,-,TGTGCCAGCAGTGCTCGAGGTTACAACACTGAAGCTTTCTTT,CASSARGYNTEAFF
many,TRBV12-3/TRBV12-4,TRBJ2-2,-,TGTGCCAGCTGTTTAGCGCGAACCGGGGAGCTGTTTTTT,CASCLARTGELFF
many,TRBV7-3,TRBJ2-7,TRBD2,TGTGCCAGCAGCCCAGGACTAGCGGGGGAGTGGGACGAGCAGTACTTC,CASSPGLAGEWDEQYF
many,TRBV19,TRBJ1-5,-,TGTGCCAGTGGACCTTATAGCAATCAGCCCCAGCATTTT,CASGPYSNQPQHF
once,TRBV2,TRBJ1-4,-,TGTGCCAGCACTGCACAGGGCAGGGCGGAAAAACTGTTTTTT,CASTAQGRAEKLFF
many,TRBV6-1,TRBJ2-7,-,TGTGCCAGCGGTCTCGGCTCCGGCGAGCAGTACTTC,CASGLGSGEQYF
many,TRBV19,TRBJ1-2,-,TGTGCCAGTAGTATAACGGGCTCTCAAGGCTATGGCTACACCTTC,CASSITGSQGYGYTF
-,TRBV19,TRBJ2-6,TRBD1,TGTGCCAGTAGTATTAGGGCGACAGGGAAGGCTTCTGGGGCCAACGTCCTGACTTTC,CASSIRATGKASGANVLTF
many,TRBV11-3,TRBJ2-1,TRBD2,TGTGCCAGCAGCTTGGGGGGAGGGAGGAGCGGGCTGTACAATGAGCAGTTCTTC,CASSLGGGRSGLYNEQFF
many,TRBV3-1,TRBJ2-7,-,TGTGCCAGCAGCCAAGTCGACGGCGGCGAGCAGTACTTC,CASSQVDGGEQYF
few,TRBV19,TRBJ2-7,TRBD1,TGTGCCAGTAGTACAGGACAGGGGCCGGGGGAGCAGTACTTC,CASSTGQGPGEQYF
many,TRBV15,TRBJ1-2,TRBD1,TGTGCCACCAGCACCGGTGACAGGGGAGGTAGCTACACCTTC,CATSTGDRGGSYTF
-,TRBV6-1,TRBJ1-4,-,TGTGCCAGCAGCCCCTCCCACAGTAATGAAAAACTGTTTTTT,CASSPSHSNEKLFF
few,TRBV29-1,TRBJ2-7,-,TGCAGCGTCCGATCCGCGTATGGAACTTACGAGCAGTACTTC,CSVRSAYGTYEQYF
many,TRBV12-3/TRBV12-4,TRBJ1-1,-,TGTGCCAGCAGTAAAATGAACACTGAAGCTTTCTTT,CASSKMNTEAFF
many,TRBV6-1,TRBJ2-7,TRBD2,TGTGCCAGCGCCACGGGGCTAGCGGAGGGGTACGAGCAGTACTTC,CASATGLAEGYEQYF
-,TRBV7-9,TRBJ2-7,-,TGTGCCAGCAGCTTATTCGGGAGATCCTACGAGCAGTACTTC,CASSLFGRSYEQYF
-,TRBV19,TRBJ1-3,-,TGTGCCAGTACGTTCGCCGCTGGAAACACCATATATTTT,CASTFAAGNTIYF
many,TRBV7-2,TRBJ2-5,TRBD1,TGTGCCAGCAGCATGAGACAGGGGGGTTCAGAGACCCAGTACTTC,CASSMRQGGSETQYF
many,TRBV6-1,TRBJ1-1,-,TGTGCCAGCATTACAGGGTTCGGGGTTACTGAAGCTTTCTTT,CASITGFGVTEAFF
-,TRBV6-1,TRBJ2-2,-,TGTGCCAGCACCTCCGGGACACACACCGGGGAGCTGTTTTTT,CASTSGTHTGELFF
many,TRBV28,TRBJ1-1,-,TGTGCCAGCAGTTTCCCCCCCACCGGAGCTTTCTTT,CASSFPPTGAFF
many,TRBV5-1,TRBJ1-1,-,TGCGCCAGCAGCTTGGTTGGTTCTTCGGACACTGAAGCTTTCTTT,CASSLVGSSDTEAFF
many,TRBV7-8,TRBJ2-7,-,TGTGCCAGCAGCCTAGTCCGAGGACCGACCTACGAGCAGTACTTC,CASSLVRGPTYEQYF
few,TRBV9,TRBJ2-2,-,TGTGCCAGCAGCGTATCGCTAGCGCAGAGCACCGGGGAGCTGTTTTTT,CASSVSLAQSTGELFF
-,TRBV12-3/TRBV12-4,TRBJ1-1,TRBD1,TGTGCCAGCAGCCGTCCGGGACAGGGTCCGAACACTGAAGCTTTCTTT,CASSRPGQGPNTEAFF
many,TRBV7-2,TRBJ1-1,-,TGTGCCAGCAGTTTAGGCGGGGAGGCGAACACTGAAGCTTTCTTT,CASSLGGEANTEAFF
-,TRBV6-9,TRBJ2-7,TRBD2,TGTGCCAGCAGTTACGGACTAGCGGGGGACGAGCAGTACTTC,CASSYGLAGDEQYF
few,TRBV7-9,TRBJ2-7,TRBD2,TGTGCCAGCAGCTCCCCTAGCGGATCCTACGAGCAGTACTTC,CASSSPSGSYEQYF
few,TRBV7-2,TRBJ1-5,TRBD1,TGTGCCAGCAGCATAGGAGGACAGGGCAATCAGCCCCAGCATTTT,CASSIGGQGNQPQHF
many,TRBV27,TRBJ1-5,-,TGTGCCAGCAGCCCCTTCGGAACCGGAGATCAGCCCCAGCATTTT,CASSPFGTGDQPQHF
many,TRBV6-1,TRBJ2-7,-,TGTGCCAGCAGTGAAGATGGGGGGCATTACGAGCAGTACTTC,CASSEDGGHYEQYF
once,TRBV7-3,TRBJ2-7,-,TGTGCCAGCAGCCCCGCGCCGGGCTACGAGCAGTACTTC,CASSPAPGYEQYF
-,TRBV10-3,TRBJ2-2,-,TGTGCCATCAGTGCCTGGGACATAACTAACACCGGGGAGCTGTTTTTT,CAISAWDITNTGELFF
-,TRBV4-3,TRBJ2-7,-,TGCGCCAGCAGCCAAGACCGGAGCCCCAACTACGAGCAGTACTTC,CASSQDRSPNYEQYF
many,TRBV6-2/TRBV6-3,TRBJ2-1,-,TGTGCCAGCAGTGAGGGTGGGGGCTGGGATGAGCAGTTCTTC,CASSEGGGWDEQFF
many,TRBV28,TRBJ1-2,TRBD1,TGTGCCAGTGGGGACAGGACATATGGCTACACCTTC,CASGDRTYGYTF
many,TRBV20-1,TRBJ2-4,-,TGCAGTGCTGATGACTACGTGGGCAAAAACATTCAGTACTTC,CSADDYVGKNIQYF
-,TRBV2,TRBJ2-1,TRBD2,TGTGCCAGCATATACGAACCAGCGGGAGGGAATGAGCAGTTCTTC,CASIYEPAGGNEQFF
many,TRBV2,TRBJ2-7,-,TGTGCCAGCAAGGCGGTCGCGGAGTTGCAGTACTTC,CASKAVAELQYF
many,TRBV20-1,TRBJ1-4,-,TGCAGTGCTAGATTGGGACACGATAATGAAAAACTGTTTTTT,CSARLGHDNEKLFF
many,TRBV27,TRBJ2-7,-,TGTGCCAGCAGCCCTAGGGCGGACTCCTACGAGCAGTACTTC,CASSPRADSYEQYF